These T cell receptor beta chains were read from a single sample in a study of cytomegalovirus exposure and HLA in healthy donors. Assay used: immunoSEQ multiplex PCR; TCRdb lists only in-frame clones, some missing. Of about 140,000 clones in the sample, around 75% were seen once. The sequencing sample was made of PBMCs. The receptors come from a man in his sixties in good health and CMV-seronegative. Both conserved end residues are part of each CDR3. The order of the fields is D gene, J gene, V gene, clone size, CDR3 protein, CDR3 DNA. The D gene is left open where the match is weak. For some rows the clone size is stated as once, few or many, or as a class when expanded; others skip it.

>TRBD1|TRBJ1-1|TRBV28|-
CASSLTGTGTTEAFF
TGTGCCAGCAGTTTGACCGGGACAGGGACCACTGAAGCTTTCTTT
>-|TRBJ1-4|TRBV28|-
CASSSPPPNEKLFF
TGTGCCAGCAGTTCCCCCCCTCCTAATGAAAAACTGTTTTTT
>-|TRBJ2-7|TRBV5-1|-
CASSAGRGGISYEQYF
TGCGCCAGCAGCGCGGGACGGGGTGGTATATCCTACGAGCAGTACTTC
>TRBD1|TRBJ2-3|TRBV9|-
CASSVGQGARDTQYF
TGTGCCAGCAGCGTGGGACAGGGGGCGCGAGATACGCAGTATTTT
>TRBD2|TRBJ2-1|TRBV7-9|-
CASSPGLAGLDEQFF
TGTGCCAGCAGCCCGGGACTAGCGGGATTGGATGAGCAGTTCTTC
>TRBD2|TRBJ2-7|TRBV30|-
CAGESGRGIEQYF
TGTGCCGGTGAAAGCGGGAGGGGAATCGAGCAGTACTTC
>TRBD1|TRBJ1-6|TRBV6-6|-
CASSVDRAGSPLHF
TGTGCCAGCAGTGTGGACAGGGCAGGGTCACCCCTCCACTTT
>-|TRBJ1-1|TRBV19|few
CASSVITASEAFF
TGTGCCAGTAGTGTCATTACAGCCTCCGAAGCTTTCTTT
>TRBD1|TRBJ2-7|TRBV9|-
CASSVEPGGPYEQYF
TGTGCCAGCAGCGTAGAACCAGGGGGCCCCTACGAGCAGTACTTC
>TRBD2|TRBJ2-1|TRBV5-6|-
CASSLVLAGTTYNEQFF
TGTGCCAGCAGCTTGGTTCTAGCGGGAACAACCTACAATGAGCAGTTCTTC
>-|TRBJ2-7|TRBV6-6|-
CASSYLPDSTYEQYF
TGTGCCAGCAGTTACCTCCCGGACAGTACCTACGAGCAGTACTTC
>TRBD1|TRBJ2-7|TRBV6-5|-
CASSLTGQEIYEQYF
TGTGCCAGCAGTTTGACGGGACAGGAGATCTACGAGCAGTACTTC
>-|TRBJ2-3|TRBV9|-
CASSVEPGLTDTQYF
TGTGCCAGCAGCGTAGAACCAGGACTCACAGATACGCAGTATTTT
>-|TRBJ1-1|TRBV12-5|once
CASGLWSGKNTEAFF
TGTGCTAGTGGTTTGTGGTCAGGGAAGAACACTGAAGCTTTCTTT
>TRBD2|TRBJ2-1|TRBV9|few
CASSLGVGRAHNEQFF
TGTGCCAGCAGCCTAGGGGTGGGGAGGGCCCACAATGAGCAGTTCTTC
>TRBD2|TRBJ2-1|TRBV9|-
CASSSQRDVPYEQFF
TGTGCCAGCAGTTCTCAGCGGGATGTTCCGTATGAGCAGTTCTTC
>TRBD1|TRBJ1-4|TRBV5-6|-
CASSLVGQRSEKLFF
TGTGCCAGCAGCTTGGTGGGACAGCGTAGTGAAAAACTGTTTTTT
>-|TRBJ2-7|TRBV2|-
CASSENRPDISYEQYF
TGTGCCAGCAGTGAAAACCGCCCTGACATCTCCTACGAGCAGTACTTC
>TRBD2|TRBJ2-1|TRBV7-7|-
CASSRLAGGGNEQFF
TGTGCCAGCAGCAGACTAGCGGGAGGGGGAAATGAGCAGTTCTTC
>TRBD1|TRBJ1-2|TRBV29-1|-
CSDQTGAGYTF
TGCAGCGATCAGACAGGGGCTGGCTACACCTTC
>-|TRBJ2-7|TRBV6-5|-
CASAQGQGRHEQYF
TGTGCCAGCGCCCAAGGGCAGGGGCGGCACGAGCAGTACTTC
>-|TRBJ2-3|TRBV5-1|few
CASSAPGTSTDTQYF
TGCGCCAGCAGCGCACCCGGGACTAGCACAGATACGCAGTATTTT
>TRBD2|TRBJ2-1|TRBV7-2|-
CASSLDPSGRNEQFF
TGTGCCAGCAGCTTAGATCCTAGCGGGAGAAATGAGCAGTTCTTC
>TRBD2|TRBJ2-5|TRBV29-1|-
CSVEIRGRDSGRKTQYF
TGCAGCGTTGAAATTAGGGGCAGGGATAGCGGGAGAAAGACCCAGTACTTC
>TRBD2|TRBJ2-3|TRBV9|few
CASSVSGASTDTQYF
TGTGCCAGCAGCGTTAGCGGGGCTAGCACAGATACGCAGTATTTT
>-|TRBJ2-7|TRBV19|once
CASSNYASSYEQYF
TGTGCCAGTAGTAACTACGCGAGCTCCTACGAGCAGTACTTC
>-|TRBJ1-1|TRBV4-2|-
CASSTEMNTEAFF
TGTGCCAGCAGCACAGAGATGAACACTGAAGCTTTCTTT
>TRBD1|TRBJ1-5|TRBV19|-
CASRDRGLDQPQHF
TGTGCCAGTAGGGACAGGGGGCTTGATCAGCCCCAGCATTTT
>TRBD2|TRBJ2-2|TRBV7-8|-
CASSWEGLGLVNTGELFF
TGTGCCAGCAGCTGGGAGGGGTTGGGACTAGTGAACACCGGGGAGCTGTTTTTT
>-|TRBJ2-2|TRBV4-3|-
CASSQGDFYGELFF
TGCGCCAGCAGCCAAGGGGACTTTTACGGGGAGCTGTTTTTT
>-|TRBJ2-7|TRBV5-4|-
CASSVSTRGSYEQYF
TGTGCCAGCAGCGTGAGTACCAGGGGTTCCTACGAGCAGTACTTC
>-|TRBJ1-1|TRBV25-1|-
CASRPPGVNTEAFF
TGTGCCAGCAGGCCCCCGGGTGTGAACACTGAAGCTTTCTTT
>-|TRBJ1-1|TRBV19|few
CASSILEVNTEAFF
TGTGCCAGTAGTATACTAGAAGTAAACACTGAAGCTTTCTTT
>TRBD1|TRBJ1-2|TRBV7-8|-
CASSLSGQGAYGYTF
TGTGCCAGCAGCTTAAGTGGACAGGGGGCTTATGGCTACACCTTC
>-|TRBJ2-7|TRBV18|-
CASSPEGGNYEQYF
TGTGCCAGCTCACCGGAAGGGGGTAACTACGAGCAGTACTTC
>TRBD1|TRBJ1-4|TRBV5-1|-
CASSDVDRATNEKLFF
TGCGCCAGCAGCGACGTGGACAGGGCAACTAATGAAAAACTGTTTTTT
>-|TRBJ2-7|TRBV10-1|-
CASRHRTSYEQYF
TGCGCCAGCAGACACAGGACATCCTACGAGCAGTACTTC
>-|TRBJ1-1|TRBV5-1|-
CASSPEAPWDTEAFF
TGCGCCAGCAGTCCCGAGGCCCCCTGGGACACTGAAGCTTTCTTT
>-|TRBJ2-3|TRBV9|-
CASSVDQATDTQYF
TGTGCCAGCAGCGTAGATCAAGCGACAGATACGCAGTATTTT
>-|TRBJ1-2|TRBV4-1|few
CASSPGSGYTF
TGCGCCAGCAGCCCAGGGTCCGGCTACACCTTC
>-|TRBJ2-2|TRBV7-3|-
CASSLFGNTGELFF
TGTGCCAGCAGCTTATTCGGGAACACCGGGGAGCTGTTTTTT
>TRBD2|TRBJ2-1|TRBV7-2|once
CASSSLLASQFF
TGTGCCAGCAGCTCTTTACTAGCGTCGCAGTTCTTC
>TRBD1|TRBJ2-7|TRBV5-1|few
CASSLVGTGGRSVYEQYF
TGCGCCAGCAGCTTGGTTGGCACAGGGGGCCGGAGTGTCTACGAGCAGTACTTC
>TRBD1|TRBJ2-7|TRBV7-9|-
CASSPPGQGDYEQYF
TGTGCCAGCAGCCCCCCGGGACAGGGCGACTACGAGCAGTACTTC
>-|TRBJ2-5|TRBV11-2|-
CASSPTDSRETQYF
TGTGCCAGCAGCCCTACGGACAGTCGGGAGACCCAGTACTTC
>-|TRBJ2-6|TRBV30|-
CAWSLGPGANVLTF
TGTGCCTGGAGCCTGGGCCCTGGGGCCAACGTCCTGACTTTC
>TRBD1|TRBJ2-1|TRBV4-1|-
CASSQEDRGPGNEQFF
TGCGCCAGCAGCCAAGAGGACAGGGGGCCCGGCAATGAGCAGTTCTTC
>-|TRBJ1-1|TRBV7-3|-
CASSLIGGMNTEAFF
TGTGCCAGCAGCTTAATTGGGGGCATGAACACTGAAGCTTTCTTT
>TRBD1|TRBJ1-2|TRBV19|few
CASRESGTGVNYGYTF
TGTGCCAGTAGGGAGTCCGGGACAGGAGTTAACTATGGCTACACCTTC
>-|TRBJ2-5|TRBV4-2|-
CASSQDMGLEQYF
TGTGCCAGCAGCCAAGATATGGGGCTAGAGCAGTACTTC
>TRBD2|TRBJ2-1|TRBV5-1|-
CASSLGSGRGNEQFF
TGCGCCAGCAGCTTGGGGAGCGGGAGGGGAAATGAGCAGTTCTTC
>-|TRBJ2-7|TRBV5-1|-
CASSESYEQYF
TGCGCCAGCAGCGAGTCCTACGAGCAGTACTTC
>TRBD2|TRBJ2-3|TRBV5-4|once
CASTGLAGGTDTQYF
TGTGCCAGCACGGGACTAGCGGGAGGGACAGATACGCAGTATTTT
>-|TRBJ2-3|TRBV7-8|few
CASSQQVRHTDTQYF
TGTGCCAGCAGCCAACAAGTCCGTCACACAGATACGCAGTATTTT
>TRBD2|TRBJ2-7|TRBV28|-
CASLAGEGEQYF
TGTGCCAGCCTAGCGGGAGAGGGCGAGCAGTACTTC